The 9 T cell receptor beta chains in this list originate from one sample, sequenced in a study of blood T cell repertoires in COVID-19. Libraries were prepared by immunoSEQ multiplex PCR; TCRdb keeps only in-frame clonotypes and omits some of them. The sample consists of 65,000 to 70,000 clones, about three quarters of them appearing once. Input material: peripheral blood. These receptors were collected from a human donor in a cohort sampled during active COVID-19.

This clone was detected a few times. CDR3 amino acids: CASSSTGGNTIYF. In DNA, the CDR3 is TGTGCCAGTAGTTCGACAGGAGGAAACACCATATATTTT. This chain uses TRBV19 with TRBJ1-3; tentative D call: TRBD1 (6 bases). Germline CDR1 is LNHDA and CDR2 is SQIVND (reference sequence). The ends were cut back, 5 bases at V and 4 bases at J, with 9 bases in the middle. This CDR3 is built from 13 residues.

V gene TRBV25-1 combines with J gene TRBJ1-4, with TRBD1 matching over 7 bases. Germline CDR1 is MGHDK and CDR2 is SYGVNS. V was clipped by 1 base and J by 0 bases; unmatched bases: 2. The CDR3 contains 16 residues. The CDR3 DNA follows: TGTGCCAGCAGTGAATTCGGGACAGCAACTAATGAAAAACTGTTTTTT. It translates to CASSEFGTATNEKLFF. The entire variable domain, with the rest obtained from reference TRBV25-1 and TRBJ1-4, is as follows: EADIYQTPRYLVIGTGKKITLECSQTMGHDKMYWYQQDPGMELHLIHYSYGVNSTEKGDLSSESTVSRIRTEHFPLTLESARPSHTSQYLCASSEFGTATNEKLFFGSGTQLSVL.

This clone was seen a handful of times. This rearrangement joins TRBV29-1 to TRBJ2-2; a possible D gene is TRBD1 (6 bases). This CDR3 contains 15 residues. Looked up from germline, CDR1 is SQVTM and CDR2 is ANQGSEA. Between the trimmed V and J ends, which lost 4 bases and 4 bases, there was a span of 16 bases. The CDR3 region is CSVVGSKGGTGELFF. The DNA of the CDR3 is TGCAGCGTTGTCGGCAGTAAAGGGGGCACCGGGGAGCTGTTTTTT.

The rearrangement links TRBV27 to TRBJ2-7, with D perhaps TRBD1 (8 bases). Germline-derived CDR1 and CDR2 are MNHEY and SMNVEV (reference sequence). V lost 4 bases and J 6 bases, leaving 19 bases between the germline ends. The CDR3 totals 15 residues. The CDR3 sequence is CASSSQGGGTLEQYF. DNA for the CDR3: TGTGCCAGCAGTTCACAGGGGGGAGGGACCCTCGAGCAGTACTTC.

About this clone itself: At one end the junction does not follow the germline gene, possibly because of a read error. The chain carries TRBV5-1 and TRBJ2-1, with TRBD2 matching 10 bases. The CDR3 has 15 residues. Looked up from germline, CDR1 is SGHRS and CDR2 is YFSETQ. The CDR3 loop is CASRLGASGSNEQFF. For the CDR3, the DNA is TGCGCCAGCAGATTGGGGGCTAGCGGGAGCAATGAGCAGTTCTTC.

This clone is medium-sized by share. The CDR3 here is CASSIARGRTGQPQHF. In nucleotides, the CDR3 is TGTGCCAGCAGCATAGCCCGCGGGAGAACGGGTCAGCCCCAGCATTTT. The gene calls are TRBV5-8 and TRBJ1-5; no clear D. The length of the CDR3 is 16 residues. From germline, CDR1 is SGHTS and CDR2 YDEGEE. V gave up 4 bases and J gave up 6 bases, with 20 bases separating them.

The chain has TRBV4-1 and TRBJ2-7; 8 bases align to TRBD1. Losses at the gene ends were 4 bases for V and 6 bases for J; bases not matched to a gene: 11. This CDR3 has 15 residues. Per germline, CDR1 MGHRA and CDR2 YSYEKL. The CDR3 nucleotides are TGCGCCAGCAGCCTTGGGACAGGCTATCTACGCGAGCAGTACTTC. Amino acids: CASSLGTGYLREQYF.

This chain connects TRBV3-1 (or the pseudogene TRBV3-2) to TRBJ2-7, with D maybe TRBD2 (5 bases). This CDR3 is built from 17 residues. Per germline, CDR1 LGHDT and CDR2 YNNKEL (reference sequence). Trimming shortened V by 2 bases and J by 2 bases, and 19 bases separated the two germline ends. The CDR3 bases are TGTGCCAGCAGCCAATACCCCGCAGCGGCCCTTCCCTACGAGCAGTACTTC. Its translation: CASSQYPAAALPYEQYF.

For the CDR3, the DNA is TGTGCCAGCAATGGGGACACGCGCTATGGCTACACCTTC. It translates to CASNGDTRYGYTF. The rearrangement joins TRBV2 to TRBJ1-2; perhaps TRBD1 as D (6 bases). V was shortened by 7 bases and J by 4 bases, with 13 bases between the two germline ends. The V gene's germline CDR1 is SNHLY and CDR2 FYNNEI. The CDR3 is made up of 13 amino acids.